Below, one T cell receptor beta chain is given with its context. Its antigen is currently unknown. These data come from a study of immune evolution from preneoplasia to lung adenocarcinoma. The CDR3 length is 15 residues. CDR1 LGHNA and CDR2 YSLEER come from the germline V gene. V gave up 0 bases and J gave up 7 bases, with 16 bases separating them. Study results and limitations: Compared with EGFR-mutant or double wild-type lesions, KRAS-mutant nodules were more clonal.

Sequencing used immunoSEQ multiplex PCR; TCRdb keeps in-frame clones, though not all of them. Among over 1,500 clones listed, 82% were seen once. The source material was FFPE invasive lung adenocarcinoma tissue. The sequence derives from a person aged 45-60 years with lung adenocarcinoma. V gene TRBV4-3 combines with J gene TRBJ2-7; no firm D call. As DNA, the CDR3 is TGCGCCAGCAGCCAAGATCGGGTGGCCGTGAGGGAGCAGTACTTC. Protein: CASSQDRVAVREQYF.